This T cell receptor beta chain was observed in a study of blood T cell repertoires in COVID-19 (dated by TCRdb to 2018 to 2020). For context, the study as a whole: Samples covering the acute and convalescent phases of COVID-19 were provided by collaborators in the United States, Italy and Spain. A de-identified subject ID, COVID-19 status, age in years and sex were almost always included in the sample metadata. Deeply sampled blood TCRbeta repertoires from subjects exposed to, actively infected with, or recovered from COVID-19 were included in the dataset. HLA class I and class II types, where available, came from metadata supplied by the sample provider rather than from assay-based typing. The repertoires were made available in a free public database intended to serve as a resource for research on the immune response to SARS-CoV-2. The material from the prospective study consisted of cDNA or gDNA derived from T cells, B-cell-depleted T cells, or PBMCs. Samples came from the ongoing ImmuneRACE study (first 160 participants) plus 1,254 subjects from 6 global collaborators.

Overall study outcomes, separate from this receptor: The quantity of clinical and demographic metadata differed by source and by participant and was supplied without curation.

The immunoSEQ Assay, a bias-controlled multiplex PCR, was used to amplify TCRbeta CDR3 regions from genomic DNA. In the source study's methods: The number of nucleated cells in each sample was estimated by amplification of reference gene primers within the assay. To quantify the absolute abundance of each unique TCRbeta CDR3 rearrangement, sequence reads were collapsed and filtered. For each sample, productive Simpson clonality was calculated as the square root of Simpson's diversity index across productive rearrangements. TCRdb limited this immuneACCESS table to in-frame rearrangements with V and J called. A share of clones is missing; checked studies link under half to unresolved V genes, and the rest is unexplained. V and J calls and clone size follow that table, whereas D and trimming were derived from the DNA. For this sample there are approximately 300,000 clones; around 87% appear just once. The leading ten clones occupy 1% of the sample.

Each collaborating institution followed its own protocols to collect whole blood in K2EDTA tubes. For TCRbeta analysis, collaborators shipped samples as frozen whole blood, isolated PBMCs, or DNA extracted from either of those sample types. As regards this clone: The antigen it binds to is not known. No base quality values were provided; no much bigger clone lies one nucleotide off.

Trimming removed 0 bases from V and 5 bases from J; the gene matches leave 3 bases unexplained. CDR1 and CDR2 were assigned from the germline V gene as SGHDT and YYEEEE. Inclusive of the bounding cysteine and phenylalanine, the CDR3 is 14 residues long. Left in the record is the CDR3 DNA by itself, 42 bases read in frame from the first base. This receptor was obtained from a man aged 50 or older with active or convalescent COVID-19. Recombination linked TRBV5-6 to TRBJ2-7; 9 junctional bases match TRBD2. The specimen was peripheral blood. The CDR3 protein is CASSLGLAVHEQYF. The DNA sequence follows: TGTGCCAGCAGCTTGGGACTAGCGGTCCACGAGCAGTACTTC.